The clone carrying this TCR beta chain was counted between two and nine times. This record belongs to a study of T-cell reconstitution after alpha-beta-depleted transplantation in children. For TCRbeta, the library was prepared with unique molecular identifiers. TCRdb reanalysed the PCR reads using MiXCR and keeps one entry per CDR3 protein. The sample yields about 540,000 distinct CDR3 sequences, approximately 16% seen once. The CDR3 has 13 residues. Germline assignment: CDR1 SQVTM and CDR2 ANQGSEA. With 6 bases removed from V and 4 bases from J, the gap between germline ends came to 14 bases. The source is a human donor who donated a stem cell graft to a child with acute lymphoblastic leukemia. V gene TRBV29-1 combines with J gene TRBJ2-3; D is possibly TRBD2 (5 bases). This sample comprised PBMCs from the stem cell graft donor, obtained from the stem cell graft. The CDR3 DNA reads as TGCAGCGTCCCGGGGAAAGTCGCAGATACGCAGTATTTT. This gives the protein CSVPGKVADTQYF.